Reported below is one T cell receptor (beta chain). Two negative PCRs, clearance, or symptom resolution were required of recovered Cohort 3 donors. The data were taken from a study of blood T cell repertoires in COVID-19. As handled by the study authors: How many nucleated cells were present was estimated from reference gene primer amplification. Sequencing was performed with immunoSEQ multiplex PCR; in TCRdb, only in-frame clones are kept and a portion is missing. The V and J calls and clone size come from that table; D and trimming were worked out from the DNA. The sample lists 380,000 or so clones, more than 70% occurring once. CDR1 and CDR2 (germline): SGHTA, FQGNSA. Trimming cost V 3 bases and J 0 bases, with 5 bases left between them. This CDR3 is built from 13 residues.

This TCR was sampled from a man aged 30 to 45 who had recovered from COVID-19. V gene TRBV7-2 combines with J gene TRBJ1-2, with no clear D. Sequencing input: PBMCs or T cells enriched from blood (not recorded which). The DNA of the CDR3 is TGTGCCAGCAGCTTTGAGACTAACTATGGCTACACCTTC. This translates into CASSFETNYGYTF.